This T cell receptor beta chain appears in the sequencing data of a study of T cell responses to AZD1222 COVID-19 vaccine. As for this clone: Its antigen is as yet unknown.

The study, taken as a whole, reports: Spike-specific TCR breadth and depth rose after two AZD1222 doses.

Trimming left V 4 bases short and J 5 bases short, with 16 bases between. The CDR3 consists of 15 residues. The V gene's germline CDR1 is MRHNA and CDR2 SNTAGT. Sequencing used immunoSEQ multiplex PCR; TCRdb keeps in-frame clones, though not all of them. The sample holds fewer than 110,000 clones, nearly 90% seen once. The specimen comprised peripheral blood, sampled 28 days after the second AZD1222 dose. This chain uses TRBV6-4 with TRBJ2-3; D might be TRBD1 (6 bases). This receptor was obtained from an adult who received the AZD1222 COVID-19 vaccine. CDR3 DNA: TGTGCCAGCAGTGCCACAGGGTGGAACGTAGATACGCAGTATTTT. Amino acid sequence: CASSATGWNVDTQYF.